The rows below give T cell receptor beta chains drawn from one sample of a study of T-cell reconstitution after alpha-beta-depleted transplantation in children. In TCRdb, the PCR reads were re-called with MiXCR into one record per CDR3 protein. This sample has approximately 270,000 distinct CDR3 sequences, with over 8% found just once. The source was PBMCs from the stem cell graft donor, collected from the stem cell graft. The receptors here all came from a human donor who donated a stem cell graft to a child with SCID. CDR3s include the opening cysteine and the closing phenylalanine or tryptophan. The order of the fields is V gene, J gene, D gene, clone size, CDR3 protein, CDR3 DNA. D genes are given only for firm matches. Size values are once, few and many counts, or a class for expanded clones, and some rows have none.

v_call: TRBV3-1; j_call: TRBJ1-5; d_call: -; clone_size: -; cdr3_aa: CASSQGRTAGQPQHF; cdr3_nt: TGTGCCAGCAGCCAAGGGAGGACGGCCGGTCAGCCCCAGCATTTT
v_call: TRBV29-1; j_call: TRBJ1-5; d_call: -; clone_size: -; cdr3_aa: CSVGDGRNQPQHF; cdr3_nt: TGCAGCGTTGGAGACGGACGTAATCAGCCCCAGCATTTT
v_call: TRBV18; j_call: TRBJ2-3; d_call: -; clone_size: -; cdr3_aa: CASSPPSIADTQYF; cdr3_nt: TGTGCCAGCTCACCACCTAGCATCGCAGATACGCAGTATTTT
v_call: TRBV14; j_call: TRBJ2-2; d_call: -; clone_size: -; cdr3_aa: CASSQVRSGVGELFF; cdr3_nt: TGTGCCAGCAGCCAAGTTCGATCAGGAGTCGGGGAGCTGTTTTTT
v_call: TRBV5-5; j_call: TRBJ2-5; d_call: -; clone_size: -; cdr3_aa: CASSLRLGSGNLPETQYF; cdr3_nt: TGTGCCAGCAGCTTGAGGCTCGGGTCAGGCAACTTACCAGAGACCCAGTACTTC
v_call: TRBV2; j_call: TRBJ2-5; d_call: -; clone_size: many; cdr3_aa: CASSYSQETQYF; cdr3_nt: TGTGCCAGCAGTTACAGCCAAGAGACCCAGTACTTC
v_call: TRBV3-1; j_call: TRBJ2-1; d_call: -; clone_size: -; cdr3_aa: CASSQEEHRAYNEQFF; cdr3_nt: TGTGCCAGCAGCCAAGAAGAACACAGGGCCTACAATGAGCAGTTCTTC
v_call: TRBV12-3/TRBV12-4; j_call: TRBJ2-3; d_call: TRBD2; clone_size: -; cdr3_aa: CASSFWGNFTSGGRPDTQYF; cdr3_nt: TGTGCCAGCAGTTTTTGGGGTAACTTTACGAGCGGGGGGCGCCCAGATACGCAGTATTTT
v_call: TRBV15; j_call: TRBJ2-3; d_call: -; clone_size: many; cdr3_aa: CATSRGLSTDTQYF; cdr3_nt: TGTGCCACCAGCAGAGGCTTGAGCACAGATACGCAGTATTTT
v_call: TRBV3-1; j_call: TRBJ2-3; d_call: TRBD2; clone_size: -; cdr3_aa: CASSQATTSGPTDTQYF; cdr3_nt: TGTGCCAGCAGCCAAGCGACGACTAGCGGGCCCACAGATACGCAGTATTTT
v_call: TRBV12-3/TRBV12-4; j_call: TRBJ1-5; d_call: -; clone_size: -; cdr3_aa: CASSLGYQPQHF; cdr3_nt: TGTGCCAGCAGTTTGGGCTATCAGCCCCAGCATTTT
v_call: TRBV5-1; j_call: TRBJ2-2; d_call: TRBD2; clone_size: -; cdr3_aa: CASSSSGGSTGELFF; cdr3_nt: TGCGCCAGCAGCTCAAGCGGGGGGTCCACCGGGGAGCTGTTTTTT
v_call: TRBV20-1; j_call: TRBJ1-6; d_call: -; clone_size: few; cdr3_aa: CSARDLVGGDYNSPLHF; cdr3_nt: TGCAGTGCTAGAGATCTCGTAGGGGGGGACTATAATTCACCCCTCCACTTT
v_call: TRBV4-1; j_call: TRBJ2-5; d_call: -; clone_size: -; cdr3_aa: CASSSGLSYQETQYF; cdr3_nt: TGCGCCAGCAGCTCAGGCCTTTCGTACCAAGAGACCCAGTACTTC
v_call: TRBV7-9; j_call: TRBJ2-7; d_call: TRBD1; clone_size: -; cdr3_aa: CASSPPRDRKEVGQYF; cdr3_nt: TGTGCCAGCAGCCCTCCCCGGGACAGGAAGGAGGTGGGGCAGTACTTC
v_call: TRBV12-3/TRBV12-4; j_call: TRBJ2-3; d_call: TRBD1; clone_size: -; cdr3_aa: CASSQGQVIGTDTQYF; cdr3_nt: TGTGCCAGCAGCCAGGGACAGGTAATCGGCACAGATACGCAGTATTTT
v_call: TRBV28; j_call: TRBJ1-4; d_call: TRBD1; clone_size: few; cdr3_aa: CASSLSTGGVEKLFF; cdr3_nt: TGTGCCAGCAGTTTATCGACAGGGGGGGTTGAAAAACTGTTTTTT
v_call: TRBV19; j_call: TRBJ1-2; d_call: -; clone_size: -; cdr3_aa: CASSPFNYGYTF; cdr3_nt: TGTGCCAGTAGTCCGTTTAACTATGGCTACACCTTC
v_call: TRBV3-1; j_call: TRBJ2-2; d_call: -; clone_size: -; cdr3_aa: CASSPDANTGELFF; cdr3_nt: TGTGCCAGCAGCCCGGACGCGAACACCGGGGAGCTGTTTTTT
v_call: TRBV2; j_call: TRBJ2-5; d_call: -; clone_size: many; cdr3_aa: CASSEGVRRETQYF; cdr3_nt: TGTGCCAGCAGTGAAGGTGTTCGGCGGGAGACCCAGTACTTC
v_call: TRBV9; j_call: TRBJ2-5; d_call: -; clone_size: -; cdr3_aa: CASSVVGTTQETQYF; cdr3_nt: TGTGCCAGCAGCGTGGTAGGGACAACGCAAGAGACCCAGTACTTC
v_call: TRBV9; j_call: TRBJ1-4; d_call: -; clone_size: -; cdr3_aa: CASSPEPAGARNEKLFF; cdr3_nt: TGTGCCAGCAGCCCAGAACCTGCGGGGGCACGGAATGAAAAACTGTTTTTT
v_call: TRBV7-9; j_call: TRBJ2-7; d_call: TRBD2; clone_size: few; cdr3_aa: CASSLARAGGYYEQYF; cdr3_nt: TGTGCCAGCAGCTTAGCGCGTGCGGGGGGGTACTACGAGCAGTACTTC
v_call: TRBV2; j_call: TRBJ2-2; d_call: -; clone_size: few; cdr3_aa: CASSEGRRGTGELFF; cdr3_nt: TGTGCCAGCAGTGAAGGCAGGAGGGGCACCGGGGAGCTGTTTTTT
v_call: TRBV11-2; j_call: TRBJ2-3; d_call: -; clone_size: many; cdr3_aa: CASSRNKATAATDTQYF; cdr3_nt: TGTGCCAGCAGTCGAAACAAGGCAACGGCGGCCACAGATACGCAGTATTTT
v_call: TRBV12-3/TRBV12-4; j_call: TRBJ1-1; d_call: -; clone_size: many; cdr3_aa: CASSPRPYTEAFF; cdr3_nt: TGTGCCAGCAGTCCCCGGCCCTACACTGAAGCTTTCTTT
v_call: TRBV6-1; j_call: TRBJ2-1; d_call: TRBD1; clone_size: few; cdr3_aa: CASSGTGGGNEQFF; cdr3_nt: TGTGCCAGCAGTGGGACAGGGGGAGGTAATGAGCAGTTCTTC
v_call: TRBV14; j_call: TRBJ2-1; d_call: -; clone_size: -; cdr3_aa: CASSQDLVFNNEQFF; cdr3_nt: TGTGCCAGCAGCCAAGATTTGGTTTTTAACAATGAGCAGTTCTTC
v_call: TRBV20-1; j_call: TRBJ2-1; d_call: -; clone_size: -; cdr3_aa: CSARTFTYNEQFF; cdr3_nt: TGCAGTGCTAGAACCTTTACCTACAATGAGCAGTTCTTC